These 16 T cell receptor beta chains originate from one sample sequenced in a study of blood T cell repertoires in COVID-19. Generated by immunoSEQ multiplex PCR, the TCRdb table keeps only in-frame clones and is missing some. The sample contains some 120,000 clones, 80% of which appear only once. Specimen: peripheral blood. Receptors were obtained from a human donor in a cohort sampled during active COVID-19.

The chain uses TRBV7-3 and TRBJ1-1, with D hard to call. The germline CDR1 and CDR2 sequences are SGHTA and FQGTGA. V lost 3 bases, J lost 6 bases, and 11 bases lay in between. The CDR3 sequence is 13 residues long. CDR3 amino acids: CASSFVRHSEAFF. The CDR3, as DNA: TGTGCCAGCAGCTTTGTGAGACACTCTGAAGCTTTCTTT.

The chain has TRBV6-5 and TRBJ1-2; a weak D match, TRBD1 (5 bases). Germline lookup yields CDR1 MNHEY and CDR2 SVGAGI. The CDR3 spans 13 residues. Trimming left V 5 bases short and J 5 bases short, with 12 bases between. CDR3: CASSKDMRYGYTF. CDR3 DNA sequence: TGTGCCAGCAGTAAGGACATGAGATATGGCTACACCTTC.

This clone has just one count. J is TRBJ1-6 and V is TRBV28, with D tentatively TRBD1 (5 bases). CDR3 length: 13 amino acids. V lost 6 bases to trimming and J lost 10 bases, with 13 bases between them. Germline V CDR1 and CDR2: MDHEN, SYDVKM. CDR3 sequence (DNA): TGTGCCAGCAGCTCGATCAGGGTGTCACCCCTCCACTTT. Amino acids: CASSSIRVSPLHF.

The J gene is TRBJ2-7, the V gene TRBV13; unclear D gene. The CDR3 extends over 14 amino acids. The germline V gene has CDR1 PRHDT and CDR2 FYEKMQ (reference sequence). V gave up 5 bases and J gave up 0 bases, with 11 bases separating them. CDR3 in amino acids: CASSRRRDSYEQYF. DNA for the CDR3: TGTGCCAGCAGCCGGCGGCGAGACTCCTACGAGCAGTACTTC.

V gene TRBV6-5 combines with J gene TRBJ1-6; D may be TRBD1 (5 bases). The CDR3 length is 13 residues. V dropped 7 bases and J dropped 9 bases, with 13 bases sitting between them. CDR1 is MNHEY, CDR2 SVGAGI, per germline. CDR3 amino acids: CASKATGGSPLHF. CDR3 DNA: TGTGCCAGCAAAGCTACGGGGGGTTCACCCCTCCACTTT.

This chain joins TRBV27 and TRBJ1-6, with D maybe TRBD1 (5 bases). CDR1 and CDR2 (germline): MNHEY, SMNVEV (reference sequence). The CDR3 is made up of 15 amino acids. V was shortened by 8 bases and J by 7 bases, with 18 bases between the two germline ends. CDR3 residues: CASRNLDRPNSPLHF. The CDR3 DNA reads as TGTGCCAGCCGCAACCTCGACAGACCAAATTCACCCCTCCACTTT.

The genes are TRBV7-9 and TRBJ1-6; no firm D call. V was shortened by 3 bases and J by 7 bases, with 10 bases between the two germline ends. The CDR3 has 14 amino acids. Germline assignment: CDR1 SEHNR and CDR2 FQNEAQ (reference sequence). In nucleotides, the CDR3 is TGTGCCAGCAGCTTTAACACAGAAAATTCACCCCTCCACTTT. It yields the protein CASSFNTENSPLHF.

The rearrangement joins TRBV19 to TRBJ1-5, with 9 bases matching TRBD1. The CDR3 consists of 17 residues. With V trimmed by 7 bases and J by 3 bases, 13 bases remained unmatched. Germline lookup yields CDR1 LNHDA and CDR2 SQIVND (reference sequence). The CDR3 reads CASTKDAGTGYNQPQHF. The CDR3 DNA is TGTGCCAGTACTAAGGATGCCGGGACAGGGTACAATCAGCCCCAGCATTTT. Combining the CDR3 with reference TRBV19 and TRBJ1-5 gives the whole variable domain DGGITQSPKYLFRKEGQNVTLSCEQNLNHDAMYWYRQDPGQGLRLIYYSQIVNDFQKGDIAEGYSVSREKKESFPLTVTSAQKNPTAFYLCASTKDAGTGYNQPQHFGDGTRLSIL.

This chain's CDR3 is CASSLVGGGQYEQYF. The CDR3 DNA reads TGTGCCAGCAGCTTAGTCGGGGGGGGACAATACGAGCAGTACTTC. The chain couples TRBV7-6 to TRBJ2-7; 8 bases are shared with TRBD2. CDR1 and CDR2 (germline): SGHVS, FNYEAQ. CDR3 length: 15 amino acids. Unmatched junction bases numbered 6, after V lost 1 base and J lost 4 bases.

The chain uses TRBV6-2 or TRBV6-3 and TRBJ2-7; the D gene is possibly TRBD2 (6 bases). There are 12 residues in the CDR3. V was shortened by 0 bases and J by 7 bases, with 7 bases between the two germline ends. Germline-derived CDR1 and CDR2 are MNHEY and SVGEGT. CDR3 sequence (DNA): TGTGCCAGCAGTTACTCGGGACTGGAGCAGTACTTC. Translating it yields CASSYSGLEQYF.

This chain uses TRBV7-3 with TRBJ1-3, with no clear D. Trimming took off 0 bases at V and 0 bases at J, with 6 bases between the two ends. Germline V lookup: CDR1 SGHTA, CDR2 FQGTGA. The CDR3 loop spans 15 amino acids. The CDR3 DNA reads TGTGCCAGCAGCTTAACGGCAGACTCTGGAAACACCATATATTTT. It codes for CASSLTADSGNTIYF.

The chain uses TRBV5-6 and TRBJ2-3; 8 bases are a match to TRBD2. The germline V gene encodes CDR1 SGHDT and CDR2 YYEEEE. After removal of 2 bases from V and 2 bases from J, the junction contained 7 bases not matched to a gene. CDR3 length: 16 residues. Here the CDR3 reads CASSFPTGGITDTQYF. CDR3 coding DNA: TGTGCCAGCAGCTTTCCGACGGGGGGGATCACAGATACGCAGTATTTT.

The chain joins TRBV5-1 to TRBJ1-6, with D hard to call. Trimming removed 1 base at V and 7 bases at J, with 12 bases between. The CDR3 sequence is 15 residues long. Germline V gene data show CDR1 as SGHRS and CDR2 as YFSETQ. CDR3 residues: CASSLSGVGNSPLHF. The CDR3 region has the DNA TGCGCCAGCAGCTTGTCGGGAGTGGGGAATTCACCCCTCCACTTT. Combining the CDR3 with reference TRBV5-1 and TRBJ1-6 gives the whole variable domain KAGVTQTPRYLIKTRGQQVTLSCSPISGHRSVSWYQQTPGQGLQFLFEYFSETQRNKGNFPGRFSGRQFSNSRSEMNVSTLELGDSALYLCASSLSGVGNSPLHFGNGTRLTVT.

The rearrangement uses TRBV3-1 (or the pseudogene TRBV3-2) and TRBJ1-2, with 7 bases matching TRBD1. Trimming at V came to 1 base and at J to 4 bases, leaving 6 bases not matched to a gene. Germline loops: CDR1 LGHDT, CDR2 YNNKEL (reference sequence). This CDR3 has 15 amino acids. DNA for the CDR3: TGTGCCAGCAGCCAAGGGAGCGGACAGGTCTATGGCTACACCTTC. Translated, it gives CASSQGSGQVYGYTF.

This sequence joins TRBV7-6 and TRBJ2-7, with 11 bases aligning to TRBD2. Germline CDR1 is SGHVS and CDR2 is FNYEAQ. This CDR3 is 17 amino acids long. J gave up 5 bases and V 5 bases, and 14 bases lay outside the gene matches. For the CDR3, the DNA is TGTGCCAGCAGCCCCCCAAGACTAGCGGGGCCGTTAGACGAGCAGTACTTC. Translation gives CASSPPRLAGPLDEQYF. Based on the CDR3 plus reference TRBV7-6 and TRBJ2-7, the full variable domain is GAGVSQSPRYKVTKRGQDVALRCDPISGHVSLYWYRQALGQGPEFLTYFNYEAQQDKSGLPNDRFSAERPEGSISTLTIQRTEQRDSAMYRCASSPPRLAGPLDEQYFGPGTRLTVT.

CDR3 bases: TGTGCCAGCAGCTTGCTACAGGGGGCCGGCTACAATGAGCAGTTCTTC. It is translated as CASSLLQGAGYNEQFF. The V call is TRBV5-6, the J call TRBJ2-1, with 9 positions matching TRBD1. V trimming: 1 base; J trimming: 3 bases; junction bases outside the gene matches: 5. Germline CDR1 SGHDT, CDR2 YYEEEE. CDR3 length: 16 amino acids.